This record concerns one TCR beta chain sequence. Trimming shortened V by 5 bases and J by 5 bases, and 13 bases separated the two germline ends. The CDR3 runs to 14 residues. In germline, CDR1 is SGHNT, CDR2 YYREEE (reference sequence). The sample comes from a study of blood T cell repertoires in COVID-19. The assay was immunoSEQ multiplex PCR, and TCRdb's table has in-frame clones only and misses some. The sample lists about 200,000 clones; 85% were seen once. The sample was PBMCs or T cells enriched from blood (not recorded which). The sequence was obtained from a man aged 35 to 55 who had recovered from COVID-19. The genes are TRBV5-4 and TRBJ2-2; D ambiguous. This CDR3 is CASRPSRRTGELFF. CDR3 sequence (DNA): TGTGCCAGCAGACCATCCCGTCGGACCGGGGAGCTGTTTTTT.